The clone carrying this T cell receptor beta chain has just a few counts. The record originates from a study of T cells after yellow fever vaccination. V was clipped by 1 base and J by 2 bases, with 20 bases between them. The CDR3 spans 17 residues. Looked up from germline, CDR1 is SQVTM and CDR2 is ANQGSEA. It was through 5'RACE template switching that TCR cDNA was made, with a universal primer site and UMIs added. TCRdb re-analysed the 5' RACE reads in MiXCR, keeping a single row per CDR3 protein. The sample yields a few hundred thousand distinct CDR3 sequences, 3.5% to 4.5% seen once. V usage is TRBV29-1 and J usage is TRBJ1-1; perhaps TRBD1 as D (5 bases). Sequenced here: PBMCs, sampled 15 days after the yellow fever booster vaccination. The TCR was taken from a man aged 18-30 years who received the YFV17D yellow fever vaccine. The CDR3 nucleotides are TGCAGCGTTGAAGCACGTCAGGGACCAGTGTCCAACACTGAAGCTTTCTTT. Residues: CSVEARQGPVSNTEAFF.